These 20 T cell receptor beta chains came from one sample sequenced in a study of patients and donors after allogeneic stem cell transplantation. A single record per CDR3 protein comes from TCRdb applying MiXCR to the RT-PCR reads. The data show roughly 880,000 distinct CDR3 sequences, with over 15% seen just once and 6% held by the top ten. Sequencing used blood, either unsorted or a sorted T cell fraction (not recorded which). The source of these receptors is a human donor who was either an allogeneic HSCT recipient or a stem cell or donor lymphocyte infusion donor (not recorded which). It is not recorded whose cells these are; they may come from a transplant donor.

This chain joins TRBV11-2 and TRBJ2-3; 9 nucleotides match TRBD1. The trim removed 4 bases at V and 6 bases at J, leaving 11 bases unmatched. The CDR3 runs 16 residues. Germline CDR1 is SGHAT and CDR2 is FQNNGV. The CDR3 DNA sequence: TGTGCCAGCAGCTGGGCCCCAGACACAGGGGGCGATACGCAGTATTTT. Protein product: CASSWAPDTGGDTQYF.

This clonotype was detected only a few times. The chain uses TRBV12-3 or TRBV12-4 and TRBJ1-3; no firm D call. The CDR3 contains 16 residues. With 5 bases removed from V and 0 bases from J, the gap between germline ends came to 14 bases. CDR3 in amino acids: CASSAGLLGSGNTIYF. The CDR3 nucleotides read TGTGCCAGCAGTGCAGGACTCCTCGGCTCTGGAAACACCATATATTTT.

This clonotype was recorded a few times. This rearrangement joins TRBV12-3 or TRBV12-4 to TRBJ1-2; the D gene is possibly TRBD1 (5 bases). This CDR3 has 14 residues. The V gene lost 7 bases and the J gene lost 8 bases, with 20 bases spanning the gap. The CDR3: CASTTQGTSGGYTF. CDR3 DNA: TGTGCCAGCACCACTCAAGGGACTAGTGGGGGCTACACCTTC.

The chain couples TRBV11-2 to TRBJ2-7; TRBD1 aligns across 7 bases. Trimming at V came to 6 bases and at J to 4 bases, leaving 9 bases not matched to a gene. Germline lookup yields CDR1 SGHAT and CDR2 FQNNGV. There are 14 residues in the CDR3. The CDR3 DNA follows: TGTGCCAGCAGGAGAGGACAGGCGACATACGAGCAGTACTTC. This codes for CASRRGQATYEQYF.

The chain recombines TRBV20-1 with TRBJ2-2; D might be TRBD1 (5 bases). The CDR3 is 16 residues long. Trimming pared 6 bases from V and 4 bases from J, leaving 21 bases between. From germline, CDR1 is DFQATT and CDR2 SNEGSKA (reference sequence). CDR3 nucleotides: TGCAGTGCAGCTGGGAATAAACAGGAACCCACCGGGGAGCTGTTTTTT. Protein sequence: CSAAGNKQEPTGELFF.

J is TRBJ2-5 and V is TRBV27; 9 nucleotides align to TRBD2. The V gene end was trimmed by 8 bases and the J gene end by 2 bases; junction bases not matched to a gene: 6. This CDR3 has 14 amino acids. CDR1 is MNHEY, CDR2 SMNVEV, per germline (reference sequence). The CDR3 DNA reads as TGTGCCAGCCGGACCCTAGCGGGACAAGAGACCCAGTACTTC. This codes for CASRTLAGQETQYF.

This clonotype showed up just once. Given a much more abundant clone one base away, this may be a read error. The CDR3 nucleotides read TGTGCCAGCAGTCTCTCGATAGGGGAGGTCGCGAATTCATCCCTCCACTTT. Translation gives CASSLSIGEVANSSLHF. The chain combines TRBV12-3 or TRBV12-4 with TRBJ1-6, with D perhaps TRBD1 (5 bases). This CDR3 comprises 17 residues.

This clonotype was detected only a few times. The CDR3 protein is CSASARTLRGHEQFF. CDR3 sequence (DNA): TGCAGTGCTTCCGCTCGGACCCTAAGAGGACATGAGCAGTTCTTC. The rearrangement joins TRBV20-1 to TRBJ2-1; no clear D gene. The V end lost 5 bases, the J end lost 8 bases, and 22 bases lay between the germline ends. This CDR3 spans 15 amino acids. Per the germline V gene, CDR1 is DFQATT and CDR2 is SNEGSKA (reference sequence).

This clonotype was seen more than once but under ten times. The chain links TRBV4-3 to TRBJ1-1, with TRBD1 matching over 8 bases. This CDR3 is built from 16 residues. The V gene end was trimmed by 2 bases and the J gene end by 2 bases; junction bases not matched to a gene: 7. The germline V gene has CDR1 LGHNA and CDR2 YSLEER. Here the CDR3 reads CASSQMPGQGNTEAFF. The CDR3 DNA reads TGCGCCAGCAGCCAAATGCCTGGACAGGGTAACACTGAAGCTTTCTTT.

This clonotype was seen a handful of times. CDR3 DNA sequence: TGTGCCAGCAAACAGGTCCACTATGGCTACACCTTC. Encoded protein: CASKQVHYGYTF. This chain uses TRBV11-2 with TRBJ1-2; maybe TRBD1 (5 bases). The V end was cut by 7 bases, the J end by 3 bases, with 9 bases between. Germline V gives CDR1 SGHAT, CDR2 FQNNGV. The CDR3 contains 12 residues.

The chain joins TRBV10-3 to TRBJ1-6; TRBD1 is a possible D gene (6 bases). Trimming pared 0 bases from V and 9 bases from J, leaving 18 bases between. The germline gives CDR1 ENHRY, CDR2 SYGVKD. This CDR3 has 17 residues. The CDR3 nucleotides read TGTGCCATCAGTGAGTCGCCACAGGGCCGGCGGGGTTCACCCCTCCACTTT. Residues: CAISESPQGRRGSPLHF.

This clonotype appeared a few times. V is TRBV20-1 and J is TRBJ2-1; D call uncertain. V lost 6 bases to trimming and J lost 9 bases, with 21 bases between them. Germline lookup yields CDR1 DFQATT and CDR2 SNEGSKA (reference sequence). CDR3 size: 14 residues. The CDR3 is CSAPNSVSWAEQFF. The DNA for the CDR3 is TGCAGTGCCCCTAATTCGGTCTCGTGGGCTGAGCAGTTCTTC.

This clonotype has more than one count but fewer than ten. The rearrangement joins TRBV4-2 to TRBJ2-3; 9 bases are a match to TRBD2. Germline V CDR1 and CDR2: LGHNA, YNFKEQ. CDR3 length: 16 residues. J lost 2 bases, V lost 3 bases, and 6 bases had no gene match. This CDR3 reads CASSQWASGDTDTQYF. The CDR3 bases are TGTGCCAGCAGCCAGTGGGCTAGCGGGGACACAGATACGCAGTATTTT.

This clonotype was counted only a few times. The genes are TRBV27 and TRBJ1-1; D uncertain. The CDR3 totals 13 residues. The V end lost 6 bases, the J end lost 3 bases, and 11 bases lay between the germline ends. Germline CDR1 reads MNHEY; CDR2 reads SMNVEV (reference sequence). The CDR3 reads CASRAGGYTEAFF. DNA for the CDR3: TGTGCCAGCAGGGCAGGAGGTTACACTGAAGCTTTCTTT.

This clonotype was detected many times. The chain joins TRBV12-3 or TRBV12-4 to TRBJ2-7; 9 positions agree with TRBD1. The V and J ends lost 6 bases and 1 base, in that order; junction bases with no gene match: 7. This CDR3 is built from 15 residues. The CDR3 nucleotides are TGTGCCAGCAGCCCTCGTGGGACAGGGTCCTACGAGCAGTACTTC. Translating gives CASSPRGTGSYEQYF.

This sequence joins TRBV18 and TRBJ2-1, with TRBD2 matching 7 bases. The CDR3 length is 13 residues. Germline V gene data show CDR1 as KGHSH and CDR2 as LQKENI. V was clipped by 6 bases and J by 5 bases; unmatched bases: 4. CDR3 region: CASSGLGDNEQFF. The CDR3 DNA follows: TGTGCCAGCTCTGGACTAGGAGACAATGAGCAGTTCTTC. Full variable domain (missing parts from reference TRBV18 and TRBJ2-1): NAGVMQNPRHLVRRRGQEARLRCSPMKGHSHVYWYRQLPEEGLKFMVYLQKENIIDESGMPKERFSAEFPKEGPSILRIQQVVRGDSAAYFCASSGLGDNEQFFGPGTRLTVL.

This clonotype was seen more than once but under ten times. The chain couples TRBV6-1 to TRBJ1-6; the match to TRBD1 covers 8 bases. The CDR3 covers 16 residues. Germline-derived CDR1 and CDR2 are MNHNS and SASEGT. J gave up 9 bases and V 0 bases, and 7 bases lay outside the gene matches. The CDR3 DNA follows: TGTGCCAGCAGTGAAGCTCCCCCAGGGGGCCTTTCACCCCTCCACTTT. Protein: CASSEAPPGGLSPLHF.

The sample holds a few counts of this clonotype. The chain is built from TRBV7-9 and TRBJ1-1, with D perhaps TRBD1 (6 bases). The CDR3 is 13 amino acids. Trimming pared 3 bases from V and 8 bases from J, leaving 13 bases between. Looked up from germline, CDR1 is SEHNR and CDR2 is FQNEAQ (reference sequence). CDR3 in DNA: TGTGCCAGCAGCTTTAGGGAGGGGGAAGAAGCTTTCTTT. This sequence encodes CASSFREGEEAFF.

Here the CDR3 reads CSARFRGNTEAFF. The CDR3 DNA sequence: TGCAGTGCTAGATTCAGGGGGAACACTGAAGCTTTCTTT. The chain recombines TRBV20-1 with TRBJ1-1; TRBD1 is a possible D gene (6 bases). CDR1 and CDR2 (germline): DFQATT, SNEGSKA (reference sequence). This CDR3 has 13 residues. V lost 2 bases and J 1 base, leaving 8 bases between the germline ends.

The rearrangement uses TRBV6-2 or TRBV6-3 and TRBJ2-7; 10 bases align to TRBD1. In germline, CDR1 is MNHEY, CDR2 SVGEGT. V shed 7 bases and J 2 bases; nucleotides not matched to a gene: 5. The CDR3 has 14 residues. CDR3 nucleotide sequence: TGTGCCAGCAACCATGGACAGGGGGCCTACGAGCAGTACTTC. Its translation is CASNHGQGAYEQYF.